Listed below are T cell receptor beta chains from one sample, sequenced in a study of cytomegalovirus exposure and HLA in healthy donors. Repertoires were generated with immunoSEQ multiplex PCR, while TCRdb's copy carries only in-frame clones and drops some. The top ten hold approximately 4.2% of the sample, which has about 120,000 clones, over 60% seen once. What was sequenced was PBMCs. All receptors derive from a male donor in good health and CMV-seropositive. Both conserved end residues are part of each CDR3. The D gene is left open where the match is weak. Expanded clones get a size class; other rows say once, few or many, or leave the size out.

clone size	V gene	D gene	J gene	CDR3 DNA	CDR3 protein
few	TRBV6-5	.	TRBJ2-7	TGTGCCACCATGCAGGGGGGCTCCTACGAGCAGTACTTC	CATMQGGSYEQYF
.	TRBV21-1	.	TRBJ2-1	TGTGCCAGCAGCAAACAGGACAGGGGAATAAACAATGAGCAGTTCTTC	CASSKQDRGINNEQFF
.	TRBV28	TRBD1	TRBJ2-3	TGTGCCAGCAGTGTCTTCGGACAGGGTGGGGCAGATACGCAGTATTTT	CASSVFGQGGADTQYF
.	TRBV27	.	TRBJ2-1	TGTGCCAGCAGTTCGGACTACAACAATGAGCAGTTCTTC	CASSSDYNNEQFF
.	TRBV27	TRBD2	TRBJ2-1	TGTGCCAGCAGATTAGCGGGGGGGCCATACAATGAGCAGTTCTTC	CASRLAGGPYNEQFF
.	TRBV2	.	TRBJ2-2	TGTGCCAGCAGTGAAGTTCCTCACACCGGGGAGCTGTTTTTT	CASSEVPHTGELFF
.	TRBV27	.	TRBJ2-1	TGTGCCAGCTCCGACAGCAATGAGCAGTTCTTC	CASSDSNEQFF
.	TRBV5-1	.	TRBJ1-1	TGCGCCAGCAGCTTGGGGGCGGGAACAAACACTGAAGCTTTCTTT	CASSLGAGTNTEAFF
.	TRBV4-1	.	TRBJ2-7	TGCGCCAGCAGCCAGTTATTGACAGGCTACGAGCAGTACTTC	CASSQLLTGYEQYF
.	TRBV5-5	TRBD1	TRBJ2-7	TGTGCCAGCAGCTTGGGACAGGGGTTTAGCGAGCAGTACTTC	CASSLGQGFSEQYF
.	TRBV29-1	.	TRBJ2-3	TGCAGCGCCCCCATGGAGTTAACAGATACGCAGTATTTT	CSAPMELTDTQYF
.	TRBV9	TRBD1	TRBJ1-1	TGTGCCAGCAGCGGGACAGGGGAGAACACTGAAGCTTTCTTT	CASSGTGENTEAFF
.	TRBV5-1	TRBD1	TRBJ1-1	TGCGCCAGCAGCTTGGAAACAGGGGGCTTCACTGAAGCTTTCTTT	CASSLETGGFTEAFF
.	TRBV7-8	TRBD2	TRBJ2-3	TGTGCCAGCAGCGTTTGTCGGACTAGCGGGGGTTGCACAGATACGCAGTATTTT	CASSVCRTSGGCTDTQYF
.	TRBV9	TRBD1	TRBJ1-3	TGTGCCAGCAGCCCCAGACCACAGGGGGCCGGAAACACCATATATTTT	CASSPRPQGAGNTIYF
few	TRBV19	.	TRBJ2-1	TGTGCCAGTAGTATTTCTCCTACGGTCTCCAATGAGCAGTTCTTC	CASSISPTVSNEQFF
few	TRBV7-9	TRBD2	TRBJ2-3	TGTGCCAGCAGCTTCAAGCGGGGGGGAGGAGATACGCAGTATTTT	CASSFKRGGGDTQYF
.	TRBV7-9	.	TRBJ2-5	TGTTCCAGCAGCTTGGAAGGCGGAGAGACCCAGTACTTC	CSSSLEGGETQYF
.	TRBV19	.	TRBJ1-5	TGTGCCAGTAGTATCGGCCAGAGGGGGAATCGGCCCCAGCATTTT	CASSIGQRGNRPQHF
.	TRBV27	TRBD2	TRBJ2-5	TGTGCCAGCAGTCTTACTAGCGTCCCAGAGACCCAGTACTTC	CASSLTSVPETQYF
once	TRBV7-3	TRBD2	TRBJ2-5	TGTGCCAGCAGCTTAAGTGATCGGGCTAGCGGGAGAGGGGGGCAAGAGACCCAGTACTTC	CASSLSDRASGRGGQETQYF
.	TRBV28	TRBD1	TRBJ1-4	TGTGCCAGCTCGGGACAGGGGGCCTCTAATGAAAAACTGTTTTTT	CASSGQGASNEKLFF
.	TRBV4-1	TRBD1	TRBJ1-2	TGCGCCAGCAGCCCTGACAGGGCGGCGAAGGGCTACACCTTC	CASSPDRAAKGYTF
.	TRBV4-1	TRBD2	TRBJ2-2	TGCGCCAGCAGCCTCCCCTTAGCTAGCGGAATCACCGGGGAGCTGTTTTTT	CASSLPLASGITGELFF
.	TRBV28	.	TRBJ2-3	TGTGCCAGCAGTTTAGGGCAATCAGATACGCAGTATTTT	CASSLGQSDTQYF
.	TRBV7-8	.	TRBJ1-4	TGTGCCAGCAGCTTAGACAGCTTTCTCGGAAAACTGTTTTTT	CASSLDSFLGKLFF
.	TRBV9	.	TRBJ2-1	TGTGCCAGCAGCGGCTTCGGACAGAGTTACAATGAGCAGTTCTTC	CASSGFGQSYNEQFF